This T cell receptor (beta chain) was profiled in a study of regulatory T cells. Per the germline V gene, CDR1 is MNHNS and CDR2 is SASEGT. The junction had 4 bases not matched to a gene; V was cut back by 6 bases and J by 7 bases. CDR3 length equals 12 residues. Primers: 52 TRBV forward and 13 TRBJ reverse. The table came from immunoSEQ multiplex PCR; TCRdb's copy has only in-frame clones and leaves some out. The table has around 2,100 clones, roughly 66% seen once. This clonotype originated in a person aged 25-39 years with CD3G deficiency. The chain recombines TRBV6-1 with TRBJ2-3; 7 bases map to TRBD1. The sample comprised CD8+ T cells sorted from blood. The CDR3 loop is CASREQGYTQYF. CDR3 in DNA: TGTGCCAGCAGAGAACAGGGGTATACGCAGTATTTT.